Listed here are 15 T cell receptor beta chains from one sample, sequenced in a study of blood T cell repertoires in COVID-19 (dated by TCRdb to 2018 to 2020). Library preparation was by the immunoSEQ multiplex PCR assay. Entries here come from immuneACCESS through TCRdb and include only in-frame sequences with V and J called. Some clones fail to appear in such tables; in the studies checked, an unresolved V gene covers under half of the shortfall, and the cause of the remainder is unknown. Across this sample there are approximately 190,000 clones, with roughly 82% seen only once. The ten biggest clones cover roughly 8% of the sample. The specimen sequenced was peripheral blood. These receptors came from a woman between 55 and 75 years old with COVID-19, enrolled during active disease.

V and J are TRBV7-9 and TRBJ1-1; D gene uncertain. Germline CDR1 SEHNR, CDR2 FQNEAQ (reference sequence). This CDR3 contains 13 residues. The germline V and J ends were trimmed by 2 bases and 2 bases, with 6 bases remaining between them. The CDR3 coding sequence is TGTGCCAGCAGCTTATCCAGAAACACTGAAGCTTTCTTT. As protein: CASSLSRNTEAFF.

This clone came up a few times. Other DNA sequences of this sample code for an identical CDR3. The rearrangement uses TRBV7-9 and TRBJ2-1; 7 bases are a match to TRBD1. Germline CDR1 and CDR2: SEHNR and FQNEAQ (reference sequence). This CDR3 has 17 residues. V lost 1 base, J lost 9 bases, and 15 bases stayed unmatched. CDR3 in DNA: TGTGCCAGCAGCTTAGGGGGTCCAAGCAGGGGGTTTAGTGAGCAGTTCTTC. It yields the protein CASSLGGPSRGFSEQFF.

The gene calls are TRBV27 and TRBJ1-6; D not resolved. V was trimmed by 5 bases and J by 0 bases, leaving 8 bases between them. The CDR3 covers 15 residues. Germline V CDR1 and CDR2: MNHEY, SMNVEV (reference sequence). CDR3 sequence (DNA): TGTGCCAGCAGTCCTTCGGGCTCCTATAATTCACCCCTCCACTTT. It specifies CASSPSGSYNSPLHF.

The chain employs TRBV9 and TRBJ1-6; the D is unclear. Trimming pared 3 bases from V and 8 bases from J, leaving 12 bases between. The CDR3 is 14 residues long. CDR1 and CDR2 from the germline V gene are SGDLS and YYNGEE. The CDR3 coding sequence is TGTGCCAGCAGCGCGAGAGAGGGTGATTCACCCCTCCACTTT. Its translation: CASSAREGDSPLHF. The entire variable domain, with the rest obtained from reference TRBV9 and TRBJ1-6, is as follows: DSGVTQTPKHLITATGQRVTLRCSPRSGDLSVYWYQQSLDQGLQFLIQYYNGEERAKGNILERFSAQQFPDLHSELNLSSLELGDSALYFCASSAREGDSPLHFGNGTRLTVT.

The J gene is TRBJ2-1, the V gene TRBV11-2, with D hard to call. V was cut by 3 bases and J by 6 bases, with 15 bases left in between. The CDR3 loop spans 15 amino acids. From germline, CDR1 is SGHAT and CDR2 FQNNGV. The chain's CDR3 is CASSFNSGFGNEQFF. The CDR3 coding sequence is TGTGCCAGCAGCTTCAACTCGGGTTTCGGCAATGAGCAGTTCTTC.

Here the CDR3 DNA reads TGTGCCACCAGCAGAGCCGAGGGGGGGAAAGTAGGTGGAAACACCATATATTTT. Translated: CATSRAEGGKVGGNTIYF. The chain carries TRBV15 and TRBJ1-3; tentatively, D is TRBD1 (6 bases). The length of the CDR3 is 18 residues. Germline CDR1 reads LNHNV; CDR2 reads YYDKDF (reference sequence). Trimming left V 1 base short and J 3 bases short, with 19 bases between.

This sequence joins TRBV5-6 and TRBJ2-7; the D is unclear. CDR1 is SGHDT, CDR2 YYEEEE, per germline. This CDR3 region has 12 residues. V lost 4 bases and J lost 7, with 12 bases in between. The CDR3 DNA is TGTGCCAGCAGCATACGGAGCCCTGAGCAGTACTTC. Encoded protein: CASSIRSPEQYF.

The J gene is TRBJ1-2, the V gene TRBV28, with 8 bases that match TRBD1. The ends lost 6 bases at V and 4 bases at J; junction bases unmatched: 7. From germline, CDR1 is MDHEN and CDR2 SYDVKM. The CDR3 is 14 residues long. CDR3 in DNA: TGTGCCAGCAGCCTGACAGGGGTGGCCTATGGCTACACCTTC. This encodes CASSLTGVAYGYTF.

CDR3 DNA sequence: TGTGCCAGCAGCCTACAGGGTAATCTCTACGAGCAGTACTTC. This codes for CASSLQGNLYEQYF. The chain has TRBV28 and TRBJ2-7; perhaps TRBD1 as D (6 bases). The CDR3 is 14 amino acids. Per the germline V gene, CDR1 is MDHEN and CDR2 is SYDVKM. V lost 6 bases and J 3 bases, leaving 15 bases between the germline ends. The variable domain in full, completed from reference TRBV28 and TRBJ2-7, reads DVKVTQSSRYLVKRTGEKVFLECVQDMDHENMFWYRQDPGLGLRLIYFSYDVKMKEKGDIPEGYSVSREKKERFSLILESASTNQTSMYLCASSLQGNLYEQYFGPGTRLTVT.

The chain employs TRBV6-5 and TRBJ2-7; 10 bases align to TRBD1. The germline CDR1 and CDR2 sequences are MNHEY and SVGAGI. The CDR3 covers 15 residues. Losses at the gene ends were 8 bases for V and 2 bases for J; bases not matched to a gene: 9. CDR3 amino acids: CASGSGQGIAYEQYF. DNA for the CDR3: TGTGCCAGCGGATCGGGACAGGGGATCGCCTACGAGCAGTACTTC.

This clone appeared a single time. The chain is built from TRBV19 and TRBJ2-1, with 11 bases identical to TRBD2. CDR3 length equals 18 residues. With V trimmed by 6 bases and J by 0 bases, 10 bases remained unmatched. Germline V gene lookup returns CDR1 LNHDA and CDR2 SQIVND (reference sequence). CDR3 sequence (DNA): TGTGCCAGTAGCCGTTTTCCCCTAGCGGGAGGCTCCTACAATGAGCAGTTCTTC. Protein: CASSRFPLAGGSYNEQFF.

This chain links TRBV5-4 with TRBJ2-3, with a weak D call TRBD1 (6 bases). Trimming took off 3 bases at V and 0 bases at J, with 11 bases between the two ends. CDR1 and CDR2 from the germline V gene are SGHNT and YYREEE (reference sequence). This CDR3 is 15 amino acids long. In DNA, the CDR3 is TGTGCCAGCAGCTGGGGACAAGCTAGCACAGATACGCAGTATTTT. Translation gives CASSWGQASTDTQYF.

This clone has only one observation. The chain has TRBV18 and TRBJ2-7, with D tentatively TRBD2 (5 bases). The V end lost 4 bases, the J end lost 0 bases, and 10 bases lay between the germline ends. The CDR3 has 14 residues. Germline CDR1 is KGHSH and CDR2 is LQKENI. The CDR3 bases are TGTGCCAGCTCACGGCCCGGGAACTCCTACGAGCAGTACTTC. Protein: CASSRPGNSYEQYF.

The V call is TRBV18, the J call TRBJ2-7; maybe TRBD2 (7 bases). The CDR3 runs 14 residues. The germline CDR1 and CDR2 sequences are KGHSH and LQKENI. V lost 5 bases and J 6 bases, leaving 17 bases between the germline ends. The CDR3 loop reads CASSLGGGPVEQYF. The CDR3 nucleotides are TGTGCCAGCTCATTAGGGGGGGGACCCGTCGAGCAGTACTTC.

This rearrangement joins TRBV9 to TRBJ2-3, with D unclear. Germline V gene sequence: CDR1 SGDLS, CDR2 YYNGEE. V lost 4 bases and J 2 bases, leaving 17 bases between the germline ends. CDR3 size: 16 residues. Here the CDR3 DNA reads TGTGCCAGCAGCTTCACGGCAGGCGATGACACAGATACGCAGTATTTT. This translates into CASSFTAGDDTDTQYF.